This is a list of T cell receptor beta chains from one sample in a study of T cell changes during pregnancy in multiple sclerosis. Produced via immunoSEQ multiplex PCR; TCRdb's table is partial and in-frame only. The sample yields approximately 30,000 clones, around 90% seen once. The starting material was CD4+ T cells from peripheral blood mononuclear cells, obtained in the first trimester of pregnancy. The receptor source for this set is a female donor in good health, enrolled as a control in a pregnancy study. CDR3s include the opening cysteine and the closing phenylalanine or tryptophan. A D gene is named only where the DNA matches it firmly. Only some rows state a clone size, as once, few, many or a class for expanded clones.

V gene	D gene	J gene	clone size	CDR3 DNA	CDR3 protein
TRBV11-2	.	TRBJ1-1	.	TGTGCCAGCAGCAGTACCCGGGACACTGAAGCTTTCTTT	CASSSTRDTEAFF
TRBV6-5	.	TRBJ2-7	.	TGTGCCAGCAGCCCTGACCGGGGAGGCTCCTACGAGCAGTACTTC	CASSPDRGGSYEQYF
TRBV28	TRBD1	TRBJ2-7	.	TGTGCCAGCAGCCGACCCGGACAGGGGGTCGTAAGCGAGCAGTACTTC	CASSRPGQGVVSEQYF
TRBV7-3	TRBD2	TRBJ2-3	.	TGTGCCAGCAGGGGGTCGGGGGGAACGCAGTATTTT	CASRGSGGTQYF
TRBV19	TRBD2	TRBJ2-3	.	TGTGCCAGTAGTATAGTGGCTAGCGGGAGCAGCACAGATACGCAGTATTTT	CASSIVASGSSTDTQYF
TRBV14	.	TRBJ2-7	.	TGTGCCAGCAGCCAAGTCTTCCCCGCTATCTCCTACGAGCAGTACTTC	CASSQVFPAISYEQYF
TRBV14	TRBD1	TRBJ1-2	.	TGTGCCAGCAGCCCTGTGGACAGGGGCCTTTATGGCTACACCTTC	CASSPVDRGLYGYTF
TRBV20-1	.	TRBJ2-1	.	TGCAGTGCTATTCTGGGCCAGATGCAGTTCTTC	CSAILGQMQFF
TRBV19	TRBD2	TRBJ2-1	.	TGTGCCAGTAGGCGAGCGGGGGGGCAGAATGAGCAGTTCTTC	CASRRAGGQNEQFF
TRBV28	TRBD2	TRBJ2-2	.	TGTGCCAGCAGTTTCGGGGGGTCCGGGGAGCTGTTTTTT	CASSFGGSGELFF
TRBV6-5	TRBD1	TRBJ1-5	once	TGTGCCAGCAGCGGACAGGGAGGGGGTCAGCCCCAGCATTTT	CASSGQGGGQPQHF
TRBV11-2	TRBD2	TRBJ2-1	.	TGTGCCAGCAGCTTAGGGGCGGGGGTTGTTAATGAGCAGTTCTTC	CASSLGAGVVNEQFF
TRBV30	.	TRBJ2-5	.	TGTGCCTGGAGTGTAAACGCGGAGACCCAGTACTTC	CAWSVNAETQYF
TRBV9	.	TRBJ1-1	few	TGTGCCAGCAGCACCCACCCGGACACTGAAGCTTTCTTT	CASSTHPDTEAFF
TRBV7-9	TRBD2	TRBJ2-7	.	TGTGCCAGCAGCTTTGGGGAGCGGGAGGGTTACGAGCAGTACTTC	CASSFGEREGYEQYF
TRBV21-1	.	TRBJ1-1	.	TGTGCCCCCAAGGCCGAGGGAGCTTTCTTT	CAPKAEGAFF
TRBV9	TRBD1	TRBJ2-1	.	TGTGCCAGCAGCGCCCGGGACAGGGGTCGCAATGAGCAGTTCTTC	CASSARDRGRNEQFF
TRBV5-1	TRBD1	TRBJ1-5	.	TGCGCCAGCAGCTTGGGGACAGGGTGGAATCAGCCCCAGCATTTT	CASSLGTGWNQPQHF
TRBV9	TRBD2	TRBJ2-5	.	TGTGCCAGCAGCGTAGCTAGCGGAGAGACCCAGTACTTC	CASSVASGETQYF
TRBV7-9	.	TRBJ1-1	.	TGTGCCAGCAGCGGCGTACAGGAAAACACTGAAGCTTTCTTT	CASSGVQENTEAFF
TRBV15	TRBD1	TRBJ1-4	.	TGTGCCACCAGCAGGGGACAGGCTAATGAAAAACTGTTTTTT	CATSRGQANEKLFF
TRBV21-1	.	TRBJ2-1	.	TGTGCCAGCAGCAATGTGAAAAGGTGGGATGGCACTAGCGGAAGCTCCTACAATGAGCAGTTCTTC	CASSNVKRWDGTSGSSYNEQFF
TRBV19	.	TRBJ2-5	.	TGTGCCAGTAGCGCGGGGCGGAATCAACAAGAGACCCAGTACTTC	CASSAGRNQQETQYF
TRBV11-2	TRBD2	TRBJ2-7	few	TGTGCCAGCACAGCTTCCCAAATAGCGGGAGGGCCTTACGAGCAGTACTTC	CASTASQIAGGPYEQYF
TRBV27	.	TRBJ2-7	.	TGTGCCAGCAGTACCAGGGGTGGGCTCTCCTACGAGCAGTACTTC	CASSTRGGLSYEQYF
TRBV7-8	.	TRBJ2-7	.	TGTGCCAGCAGGGAGCAGGGAGGCCGCGAGCAGTACTTC	CASREQGGREQYF
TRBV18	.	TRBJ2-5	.	TGTGCCAGCTCACCAACTGGTGGAGGCCAAGAGACCCAGTACTTC	CASSPTGGGQETQYF
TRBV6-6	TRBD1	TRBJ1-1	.	TGTGCCAGCAGGCAAGGGACAGGGTTCGGGGCTGAAGCTTTCTTT	CASRQGTGFGAEAFF
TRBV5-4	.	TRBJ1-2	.	TGTGCCAGCAGCCATGGTCGAGGGATCGGTATCTACACCTTC	CASSHGRGIGIYTF
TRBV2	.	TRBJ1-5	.	TGTGCCAGCAGTGGGAGGCTGGGAGGCCCTCAGCCCCAGCATTTT	CASSGRLGGPQPQHF
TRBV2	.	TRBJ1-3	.	TGTGCCAGCAGTGAAGGTCGTGGAAACACCATATATTTT	CASSEGRGNTIYF
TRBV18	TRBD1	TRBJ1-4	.	TGTGCCAGCTCCCCTCGACAGGGCCGTCATAATGAAAAACTGTTTTTT	CASSPRQGRHNEKLFF
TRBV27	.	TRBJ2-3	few	TGTGCCAGCAGTTTTTCCGGGAGCTGGACAGATACGCAGTATTTT	CASSFSGSWTDTQYF
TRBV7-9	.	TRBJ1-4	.	TGTGCCAGCAGCTTAGTCGCCGGGATAAGGGAGAATGAAAAACTGTTTTTT	CASSLVAGIRENEKLFF
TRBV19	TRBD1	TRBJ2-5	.	TGTGCCAGTAGTATACCAGGACAGGTAGAGACCCAGTACTTC	CASSIPGQVETQYF
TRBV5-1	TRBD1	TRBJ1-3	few	TGCGCCAGCAGCGCCCGGACAGGGGGAGGAAACACCATATATTTT	CASSARTGGGNTIYF
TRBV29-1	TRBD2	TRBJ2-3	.	TGCAGCGTTGCTATGGTTAGCGGGGTAACAGATACGCAGTATTTT	CSVAMVSGVTDTQYF
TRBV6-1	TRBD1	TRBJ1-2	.	TGTGCCAGCAGTGAAGCGCTTCGGGGGCAGGACAGGGCGTATGGCTACACCTTC	CASSEALRGQDRAYGYTF
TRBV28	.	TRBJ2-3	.	TGTGCCAGCCTCCGGGGGACCTCTAGCACAGATACGCAGTATTTT	CASLRGTSSTDTQYF
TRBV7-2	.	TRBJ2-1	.	TGTGCCAGCAGCCAGGTGGGAGGAGCGTTAGCCTACAATGAGCAGTTCTTC	CASSQVGGALAYNEQFF
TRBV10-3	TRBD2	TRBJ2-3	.	TGTGCCATCAGTGAGTCTAGCGGGGGGTCGACAGATACGCAGTATTTT	CAISESSGGSTDTQYF
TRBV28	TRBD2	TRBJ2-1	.	TGTGCCAGCAGTGCACCAGGGTGGGAGGGCCTATACAATGAGCAGTTCTTC	CASSAPGWEGLYNEQFF
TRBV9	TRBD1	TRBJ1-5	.	TGTGCCAGCAGCGTTACGACAGGGGACAATCAGCCCCAGCATTTT	CASSVTTGDNQPQHF